These 19 T cell receptor beta chains came from one sample sequenced in a study of shared clonotypes between healthy human individuals. Method: immunoSEQ multiplex PCR; TCRdb's copy keeps in-frame clones and lacks some. The sample includes 2,500,000 or so clones, approximately 94% of them seen just once. Material for sequencing was naive CD4+ T cells sorted from blood. Stated subset: CD45RA+ positively selected. These receptors were obtained from a man younger than 35 in good health.

Here the CDR3 reads CASSPSRPGEQFF. The CDR3 region has the DNA TGTGCCAGCAGCCCCTCTAGACCGGGTGAGCAGTTCTTC. The rearrangement links TRBV7-2 to TRBJ2-1, with D unresolved. The CDR3 runs to 13 residues. Between the trimmed V and J ends, which lost 5 bases and 9 bases, there was a span of 14 bases. CDR1 and CDR2 from the germline V gene are SGHTA and FQGNSA.

The gene calls are TRBV7-2 and TRBJ1-3; D is unclear. CDR3 length equals 15 residues. The V gene's germline CDR1 is SGHTA and CDR2 FQGNSA. The V and J ends lost 2 bases and 4 bases respectively, with 12 bases between them. The CDR3: CASSLIPRVGNTIYF. CDR3 sequence (DNA): TGTGCCAGCAGCTTAATCCCCCGCGTCGGAAACACCATATATTTT.

The J gene is TRBJ2-5, the V gene TRBV19, with TRBD2 matching over 8 bases. The CDR3 is 15 amino acids. Germline CDR1 and CDR2: LNHDA and SQIVND (reference sequence). Germline trimming cut 8 bases from V and 2 bases from J; bases unmatched to any gene: 10. The CDR3 DNA follows: TGTGCCAGTCCGGAGGCTAGCGGGCGACAAGAGACCCAGTACTTC. Translated, it gives CASPEASGRQETQYF.

On this clone: Additional DNA sequences in this sample encode the identical CDR3. This chain connects TRBV5-6 to TRBJ2-7; D gene ambiguous. The length of the CDR3 is 12 residues. The germline CDR1 and CDR2 sequences are SGHDT and YYEEEE. With 0 bases removed from V and 5 bases from J, the gap between germline ends came to 6 bases. This CDR3 reads CASSLVGNEQYF. The CDR3 DNA follows: TGTGCCAGCAGCTTGGTAGGAAACGAGCAGTACTTC.

The V gene is TRBV6-5, the J gene TRBJ2-7; D is unclear. The CDR3 contains 15 residues. The germline V and J ends were trimmed by 0 bases and 5 bases, with 14 bases remaining between them. CDR1 is MNHEY and CDR2 is SVGAGI in the germline V gene. The CDR3 here is CASSYSRSRAHEQYF. The CDR3 DNA reads as TGTGCCAGCAGTTACTCTCGGTCTAGGGCCCACGAGCAGTACTTC.

V is TRBV19 and J is TRBJ1-5; 10 bases align to TRBD1. With 4 bases clipped from V and 2 bases from J, the junction kept 11 bases outside the gene matches. The CDR3 consists of 18 residues. CDR1 and CDR2 from the germline V gene are LNHDA and SQIVND (reference sequence). The CDR3 DNA sequence: TGTGCCAGTAGTACCCCTCCGCGACAGGGGGCTGGCAATCAGCCCCAGCATTTT. This encodes CASSTPPRQGAGNQPQHF.

This clone was recorded only once. The V call is TRBV10-1, the J call TRBJ2-5, with 8 bases that match TRBD1. The V and J ends lost 8 bases and 2 bases, in that order; junction bases with no gene match: 13. CDR1 is WNHNN and CDR2 is SYGVQD in the germline V gene (reference sequence). CDR3 length equals 16 residues. The CDR3 spells CASVARPDREQETQYF. In DNA form, the CDR3 reads TGCGCCAGCGTCGCTCGTCCGGACAGGGAACAAGAGACCCAGTACTTC.

V is TRBV2 and J is TRBJ1-2; a weak D match, TRBD1 (6 bases). Germline-derived CDR1 and CDR2 are SNHLY and FYNNEI. The CDR3 length is 13 residues. The V end was cut by 6 bases, the J end by 6 bases, with 14 bases between. CDR3: CASRGGPVDGYTF. In nucleotides, the CDR3 is TGTGCCAGCAGAGGGGGGCCCGTGGATGGCTACACCTTC.

This chain joins TRBV19 and TRBJ1-3; TRBD1 matches 8 bases. This CDR3 is 14 amino acids long. With V trimmed by 7 bases and J by 2 bases, 4 bases remained unmatched. CDR1 is LNHDA and CDR2 is SQIVND in the germline V gene (reference sequence). The CDR3 sequence: CASTQTGAGNTIYF. The CDR3 DNA follows: TGTGCCAGTACCCAGACAGGGGCTGGAAACACCATATATTTT.

The chain links TRBV10-2 to TRBJ2-5; 7 nucleotides align to TRBD2. Unmatched junction bases numbered 9, after V lost 10 bases and J lost 1 base. Germline V gene sequence: CDR1 WSHSY, CDR2 SAAADI. This CDR3 is built from 14 residues. The CDR3 is CATRTGGIQETQYF. The CDR3 DNA reads as TGCGCCACCCGGACGGGGGGAATCCAAGAGACCCAGTACTTC.

As regards this clone: The sample carries other DNA sequences with the same CDR3. The rearrangement links TRBV7-9 to TRBJ2-1; D is undetermined. This CDR3 is 12 amino acids long. Trimming stripped 1 base from V and 7 bases from J, with 5 bases between. Germline V gives CDR1 SEHNR, CDR2 FQNEAQ (reference sequence). The CDR3 DNA reads TGTGCCAGCAGCTTAGATCGGAATGAGCAGTTCTTC. Translation: CASSLDRNEQFF. The whole variable domain, remainder taken from reference TRBV7-9 and TRBJ2-1, is DTGVSQNPRHKITKRGQNVTFRCDPISEHNRLYWYRQTLGQGPEFLTYFQNEAQLEKSRLLSDRFSAERPKGSFSTLEIQRTEQGDSAMYLCASSLDRNEQFFGPGTRLTVL.

CDR3 amino acids: CASSLQDVSTGELFF. CDR3 coding DNA: TGTGCCAGCTCACTCCAAGACGTCAGTACCGGGGAGCTGTTTTTT. The chain has TRBV18 and TRBJ2-2; unclear D gene. The CDR3 extends over 15 amino acids. CDR1 KGHSH and CDR2 LQKENI come from the germline V gene. Between the trimmed V and J ends, which lost 4 bases and 5 bases, there was a span of 14 bases. Full variable domain (missing parts from reference TRBV18 and TRBJ2-2): NAGVMQNPRHLVRRRGQEARLRCSPMKGHSHVYWYRQLPEEGLKFMVYLQKENIIDESGMPKERFSAEFPKEGPSILRIQQVVRGDSAAYFCASSLQDVSTGELFFGEGSRLTVL.

The CDR3 spells CASSLGTGSSEAFF. Written as DNA, the CDR3 is TGTGCCAGCAGTTTGGGGACAGGGAGCTCTGAAGCTTTCTTT. The chain uses TRBV6-6 and TRBJ1-1; 9 bases match TRBD1. The CDR3 is made up of 14 amino acids. Per the germline V gene, CDR1 is MNHNY and CDR2 is SVGAGI (reference sequence). The trim removed 4 bases at V and 6 bases at J, leaving 6 bases unmatched.

The chain links TRBV19 to TRBJ1-1, with D tentatively TRBD1 (5 bases). Trimming took off 5 bases at V and 9 bases at J, with 16 bases between the two ends. The CDR3 sequence is 13 residues long. Germline V gene data show CDR1 as LNHDA and CDR2 as SQIVND (reference sequence). The CDR3 protein is CASSPGPGAQAFF. The DNA for the CDR3 is TGTGCCAGTAGTCCAGGTCCCGGGGCGCAAGCTTTCTTT.

The table lists this clone with a count of one. V is TRBV6-5 and J is TRBJ1-5; 7 bases are shared with TRBD1. Trimming at V came to 5 bases and at J to 7 bases, leaving 11 bases not matched to a gene. This CDR3 is 15 amino acids long. Germline-derived CDR1 and CDR2 are MNHEY and SVGAGI. CDR3 DNA sequence: TGTGCCAGCAGTCCTTACAGGGGTTCCCAACAGCCCCAGCATTTT. It is translated as CASSPYRGSQQPQHF.

CDR3 nucleotides: TGTGCCAGCTCAAGGGGGCAGGGACTGGGCACTGAAGCTTTCTTT. Amino acid sequence: CASSRGQGLGTEAFF. This chain joins TRBV18 and TRBJ1-1; TRBD1 matches 7 bases. The germline CDR1 and CDR2 sequences are KGHSH and LQKENI. The CDR3 has 15 amino acids. Germline trimming cut 5 bases from V and 4 bases from J; bases unmatched to any gene: 10.

This chain uses TRBV7-8 with TRBJ2-6; weak D call: TRBD2 (6 bases). Germline V lookup: CDR1 SGHVS, CDR2 FQNEAQ. CDR3 length equals 18 residues. Trimming shortened V by 2 bases and J by 1 base, and 15 bases separated the two germline ends. CDR3 loop: CASSLSGLWASGANVLTF. The CDR3 nucleotides read TGTGCCAGCAGCTTATCGGGACTCTGGGCGTCTGGGGCCAACGTCCTGACTTTC.

The chain is built from TRBV5-1 and TRBJ2-5, with 7 bases fitting TRBD2. Losses at the gene ends were 4 bases for V and 5 bases for J; bases not matched to a gene: 5. The CDR3 contains 13 residues. CDR1 is SGHRS and CDR2 is YFSETQ in the germline V gene. The CDR3 region is CASSRGDLETQYF. The CDR3 nucleotides are TGCGCCAGCAGCCGGGGGGACCTGGAGACCCAGTACTTC. Full variable domain (missing parts from reference TRBV5-1 and TRBJ2-5): KAGVTQTPRYLIKTRGQQVTLSCSPISGHRSVSWYQQTPGQGLQFLFEYFSETQRNKGNFPGRFSGRQFSNSRSEMNVSTLELGDSALYLCASSRGDLETQYFGPGTRLLVL.

This rearrangement joins TRBV5-1 to TRBJ1-2, with a possible D match to TRBD1 (5 bases). The germline gives CDR1 SGHRS, CDR2 YFSETQ. V lost 4 bases to trimming and J lost 5 bases, with 21 bases between them. The CDR3 has 16 amino acids. CDR3 nucleotide sequence: TGCGCCAGCAGCGGAGGTTTCGAGGGACTCAATTATGGCTACACCTTC. Amino acid sequence: CASSGGFEGLNYGYTF.